The 29 T cell receptor beta chains given below trace back to one sample, sequenced in a study of blood T cells in healthy people across ages (dated by TCRdb to between 2014 and 2017). The library was made by 5' RACE. The reads were generated on an Illumina HiSeq 2500. A second PCR of roughly 7 to 11 cycles was performed with a sample-barcoded 5' primer and a J-beta primer mix. TCRdb itself trimmed the public reads at Q25 with fastp, ran MiXCR and retained productive beta chains. Records with the same CDR3 protein are collapsed into one entry carrying the most frequent genes and DNA. This sample gives about 670,000 distinct CDR3 sequences in total; 40% to 45% of them show up just once. Of the sample, 25% to 30% falls within the top ten clones. The sequenced material came from blood. These receptor sequences come from a man older than 75 in good health.

The chain links TRBV7-8 to TRBJ2-7; D is uncertain. The CDR3 covers 16 residues. V was cut by 0 bases and J by 4 bases, with 16 bases left in between. The germline V gene has CDR1 SGHVS and CDR2 FQNEAQ. For the CDR3, the DNA is TGTGCCAGCAGCTTAGCTGCGGCCGGAGACCTTTACGAGCAGTACTTC. Its protein product is CASSLAAAGDLYEQYF.

Many counts were recorded for this clonotype. The chain links TRBV4-2 to TRBJ2-3, with 11 bases matching TRBD2. Germline-derived CDR1 and CDR2 are LGHNA and YNFKEQ. CDR3 length equals 15 residues. The trim removed 4 bases at V and 1 base at J, leaving 1 base unmatched. CDR3 sequence reads: CASSPLAGGTDTQYF. DNA for the CDR3: TGTGCCAGCAGCCCACTAGCGGGGGGCACAGATACGCAGTATTTT.

There are a few counts of this clonotype. The rearrangement joins TRBV21-1 to TRBJ1-1. TRBV21-1 is an annotated pseudogene. The CDR3 runs to 13 residues. The CDR3 DNA follows: TGTGCCAGCAGCAAGCACCGAGACGGTGAAGCTTTCTTT. Its translation is CASSKHRDGEAFF.

The rearrangement links TRBV5-1 to TRBJ2-4; TRBD1 aligns across 8 bases. The end of the DNA aligns better with TRBJ2-7, so the J call may be wrong. From germline, CDR1 is SGHRS and CDR2 YFSETQ. CDR3 length: 15 amino acids. CDR3 bases: TGCGCCAGCAGCTTGGTGCGACAGGGGTTCTACGAGCAGTACTTC. Its translation is CASSLVRQGFYEQYF.

As concerns this clonotype: Sequence at one end of the junction differs from germline and may be a read error. This chain connects TRBV11-2 to TRBJ2-3, with D tentatively TRBD1 (5 bases). The CDR3 runs 16 residues. Germline V gene sequence: CDR1 SGHAT, CDR2 FQNNGV. The CDR3 DNA sequence: TGTGCCAGCAGCTTAGGGTCGCAGACCGGCACAGGTACGCAGTATTTT. It specifies CASSLGSQTGTGTQYF. Variable domain in full (rest from reference TRBV11-2 and TRBJ2-3): EAGVAQSPRYKIIEKRQSVAFWCNPISGHATLYWYQQILGQGPKLLIQFQNNGVVDDSQLPKDRFSAERLKGVDSTLKIQPAKLEDSAVYLCASSLGSQTGTGTQYFGPGTRLTVL.

CDR3 region: CASSQVGLAHEQYF. The CDR3 bases are TGTGCCAGCAGCCAAGTTGGACTAGCCCACGAGCAGTACTTC. The chain links TRBV3-1 to TRBJ2-7, with 8 bases matching TRBD2. Germline V gene lookup returns CDR1 LGHDT and CDR2 YNNKEL (reference sequence). V was pared by 1 base and J by 5 bases, with 4 bases of the junction left unmatched. The CDR3 length is 14 residues.

The sample holds a few counts of this clonotype. V gene TRBV7-3 combines with J gene TRBJ1-2, with 9 bases identical to TRBD1. The CDR3 length is 13 residues. Germline assignment: CDR1 SGHTA and CDR2 FQGTGA. Germline trimming cut 4 bases from V and 8 bases from J; bases unmatched to any gene: 5. CDR3 coding DNA: TGTGCCAGCAGCTCGCGGACAGGGGAGGGCTACACCTTC. Its translation: CASSSRTGEGYTF.

The V gene is TRBV10-3, the J gene TRBJ1-1; 9 bases line up with TRBD1. This CDR3 is 14 amino acids long. CDR1 ENHRY and CDR2 SYGVKD come from the germline V gene. Trimming took 3 bases from V and 3 from J; bases not matched to a gene: 2. CDR3 nucleotide sequence: TGTGCCATCAGTGACAGACAGGGGGACACTGAAGCTTTCTTT. This gives the protein CAISDRQGDTEAFF.

This clonotype was observed a single time. Compared with germline, one end of the junction differs, possibly owing to a read error. The chain couples TRBV24-1 to TRBJ2-3; 15 bases are a match to TRBD2. There are 18 residues in the CDR3. From germline, CDR1 is KGHDR and CDR2 SFDVKD. The CDR3 coding sequence is TGTGCCACCAGTCCCCAGGGACTAGCGGGAGGTCCCGCAGATGCGCAGTATTTT. It yields the protein CATSPQGLAGGPADAQYF.

In DNA, the CDR3 is TGTGCCAGCAGCCGGACAGGGATTGAATCACCCCTCCACTTT. Its translation: CASSRTGIESPLHF. The chain employs TRBV14 and TRBJ1-6; 8 bases match TRBD1. V trimming: 4 bases; J trimming: 10 bases; junction bases outside the gene matches: 6. The CDR3 contains 14 residues. Germline CDR1 and CDR2: SGHDN and FVKESK.

This clonotype was detected many times. V is TRBV7-9 and J is TRBJ2-5; possibly TRBD2 for D (6 bases). Germline V gene sequence: CDR1 SEHNR, CDR2 FQNEAQ (reference sequence). This CDR3 has 18 residues. V was shortened by 5 bases and J by 1 base, with 23 bases between the two germline ends. CDR3: CASSLPRGTQTFQETQYF. The CDR3 nucleotides read TGTGCCAGCAGCCTCCCCCGGGGGACGCAAACCTTCCAAGAGACCCAGTACTTC.

This clonotype has only one observation. An end of the junction differs from the germline gene, which may be a read error. V usage is TRBV6-2 or TRBV6-3 and J usage is TRBJ2-7; D gene uncertain. Germline V lookup: CDR1 MNHEY, CDR2 SVGEGT. The CDR3 has 13 residues. DNA of the CDR3: TGTGACAGCAGTGGGTCCGTTAGAGGCGAGCAGTACTTC. Protein sequence: CDSSGSVRGEQYF.

In this sample, this clonotype turned up a few times. V is TRBV20-1 and J is TRBJ2-3, with 13 bases aligning to TRBD2. The germline CDR1 and CDR2 sequences are DFQATT and SNEGSKA (reference sequence). This CDR3 has 14 amino acids. V lost 0 bases to trimming and J lost 14 bases; unmatched junction nucleotides: 8. CDR3 protein: CSARDLTSGRPPYF. The CDR3 DNA is TGCAGTGCTAGAGATTTGACTAGCGGGAGGCCACCGTATTTT.

The V call is TRBV20-1, the J call TRBJ2-1; tentatively, D is TRBD2 (5 bases). The germline V gene has CDR1 DFQATT and CDR2 SNEGSKA (reference sequence). The CDR3 extends over 9 amino acids. Trimming removed 5 bases from V and 10 bases from J, with 6 bases in between. CDR3 loop: CSARGEQFF. As DNA, the CDR3 is TGCAGTGCTCGAGGGGAGCAGTTCTTC.

The rearrangement joins TRBV5-1 to TRBJ1-6, with D possibly matching TRBD1 (6 bases). Germline values: CDR1 SGHRS, CDR2 YFSETQ. This CDR3 spans 14 amino acids. V lost 0 bases and J 13 bases, leaving 14 bases between the germline ends. The CDR3 nucleotides read TGCGCCAGCAGCTTGGGGGACACAGCATCGCCCCTCCACTTT. Its translation is CASSLGDTASPLHF. The full variable domain, its missing parts supplied by reference TRBV5-1 and TRBJ1-6, is KAGVTQTPRYLIKTRGQQVTLSCSPISGHRSVSWYQQTPGQGLQFLFEYFSETQRNKGNFPGRFSGRQFSNSRSEMNVSTLELGDSALYLCASSLGDTASPLHFGNGTRLTVT.

This chain connects TRBV28 to TRBJ2-3; the match to TRBD1 covers 10 bases. The V gene's germline CDR1 is MDHEN and CDR2 SYDVKM. The CDR3 spans 16 residues. With V trimmed by 7 bases and J by 2 bases, 9 bases remained unmatched. The CDR3 is CASIPGQGPDTDTQYF. DNA of the CDR3: TGTGCCAGCATTCCGGGACAGGGGCCCGACACAGATACGCAGTATTTT.

The V call is TRBV24-1, the J call TRBJ2-3, with TRBD2 matching 8 bases. CDR1 and CDR2 (germline): KGHDR, SFDVKD. CDR3 size: 16 residues. With 4 bases clipped from V and 8 bases from J, the junction kept 13 bases outside the gene matches. The CDR3 DNA sequence: TGTGCCACCAGTGACCTCGGGACTAGTAATGTAGGTACGCAGTATTTT. Amino acids: CATSDLGTSNVGTQYF.

Ten or more counts support this clonotype. The gene calls are TRBV7-9 and TRBJ2-7; 15 bases map to TRBD2. Trimming at V came to 5 bases and at J to 4 bases, leaving 12 bases not matched to a gene. This CDR3 is 18 amino acids long. Per the germline V gene, CDR1 is SEHNR and CDR2 is FQNEAQ (reference sequence). The CDR3 DNA follows: TGTGCCAGCAGCGGACGGACTAGCGGGGGGGACCTCCCATACGAGCAGTACTTC. The encoded protein is CASSGRTSGGDLPYEQYF. Full variable domain (remainder filled in from reference TRBV7-9 and TRBJ2-7): DTGVSQNPRHKITKRGQNVTFRCDPISEHNRLYWYRQTLGQGPEFLTYFQNEAQLEKSRLLSDRFSAERPKGSFSTLEIQRTEQGDSAMYLCASSGRTSGGDLPYEQYFGPGTRLTVT.

This clonotype was observed a handful of times. The chain joins TRBV7-9 to TRBJ2-7, with a possible D match to TRBD1 (6 bases). The CDR3 is 13 amino acids. Germline assignment: CDR1 SEHNR and CDR2 FQNEAQ (reference sequence). Between the trimmed V and J ends, which lost 3 bases and 3 bases, there was a span of 9 bases. The CDR3 sequence: CASSLSTGYEQYF. CDR3 in DNA: TGTGCCAGCAGCTTGTCGACAGGCTACGAGCAGTACTTC.

The chain has TRBV20-1 and TRBJ2-7; possibly TRBD1 for D (5 bases). The ends were cut back, 0 bases at V and 4 bases at J, with 19 bases in the middle. CDR3 size: 16 residues. The germline CDR1 and CDR2 sequences are DFQATT and SNEGSKA (reference sequence). The CDR3 here is CSARDRGLFPAYEQYF. As DNA, the CDR3 is TGCAGTGCTAGAGATAGGGGCTTATTTCCAGCGTACGAGCAGTACTTC.

This clonotype was counted at least ten times. The chain carries TRBV28 and TRBJ2-3, with D unclear. V lost 5 bases and J lost 6, with 12 bases in between. From germline, CDR1 is MDHEN and CDR2 SYDVKM. This CDR3 has 13 amino acids. CDR3 region: CASSVLLSDTQYF. The DNA of the CDR3 is TGTGCCAGCAGTGTATTACTATCTGATACGCAGTATTTT.

This rearrangement joins TRBV6-2 or TRBV6-3 to TRBJ2-5, with D perhaps being TRBD1 or TRBD2 (6 bases each). The J call may be wrong; the DNA end is better matched by TRBJ2-7. This CDR3 has 16 residues. The V gene's germline CDR1 is MNHEY and CDR2 SVGEGT. The CDR3 region is CASSYSTVTEGDEQYF. In nucleotides, the CDR3 is TGTGCCAGCAGTTACTCGACGGTAACGGAGGGGGACGAGCAGTACTTC.

The chain uses TRBV6-1 and TRBJ2-1, with 14 bases fitting TRBD2. Looked up from germline, CDR1 is MNHNS and CDR2 is SASEGT. Germline trimming cut 8 bases from V and 4 bases from J; bases unmatched to any gene: 10. This CDR3 has 17 amino acids. The CDR3 loop reads CASATPGLAGVYNEQFF. DNA of the CDR3: TGTGCCAGCGCCACCCCGGGACTAGCGGGGGTATACAATGAGCAGTTCTTC.

The chain couples TRBV7-6 to TRBJ2-3; possible D gene TRBD1, 5 bases. V gave up 2 bases and J gave up 4 bases, with 13 bases separating them. This CDR3 contains 15 residues. Germline V gene lookup returns CDR1 SGHVS and CDR2 FNYEAQ. The CDR3 protein is CASSLQGIQADTQYF. For the CDR3, the DNA is TGTGCCAGCAGCTTACAAGGGATACAGGCAGATACGCAGTATTTT. The whole variable domain, filled in from reference TRBV7-6 and TRBJ2-3, reads GAGVSQSPRYKVTKRGQDVALRCDPISGHVSLYWYRQALGQGPEFLTYFNYEAQQDKSGLPNDRFSAERPEGSISTLTIQRTEQRDSAMYRCASSLQGIQADTQYFGPGTRLTVL.

Ten or more counts support this clonotype. The chain uses TRBV11-2 and TRBJ1-2, with D unresolved. Looked up from germline, CDR1 is SGHAT and CDR2 is FQNNGV. This CDR3 region has 15 residues. Trimming took off 4 bases at V and 5 bases at J, with 17 bases between the two ends. This CDR3 is CASSSIGERAYGYTF. In DNA, the CDR3 is TGTGCCAGCAGCTCCATCGGGGAAAGGGCGTATGGCTACACCTTC.

V is TRBV6-6 and J is TRBJ2-2; 9 nucleotides align to TRBD1. The CDR3 sequence is 13 residues long. Germline values: CDR1 MNHNY, CDR2 SVGAGI (reference sequence). Trimming removed 11 bases from V and 5 bases from J; junction bases left unmatched: 6. CDR3 nucleotide sequence: TGTGCCCTTATGACAGGGGGTACCGGGGAGCTGTTTTTT. Translation: CALMTGGTGELFF.

The genes are TRBV4-3 and TRBJ1-5; no reliable D call. This CDR3 has 14 residues. Germline loops: CDR1 LGHNA, CDR2 YSLEER. Trimming took 1 base from V and 4 from J, leaving 8 bases between them. The CDR3 sequence: CASSQVYRNQPQHF. The CDR3 nucleotides are TGCGCCAGCAGCCAAGTTTACAGAAATCAGCCCCAGCATTTT.

This clonotype was picked up a small number of times. This rearrangement joins TRBV9 to TRBJ2-1; TRBD2 agrees at 10 bases. Looked up from germline, CDR1 is SGDLS and CDR2 is YYNGEE. This CDR3 has 15 residues. With 4 bases clipped from V and 7 bases from J, the junction kept 8 bases outside the gene matches. The CDR3 loop is CASSLSGGAWNEQFF. CDR3 nucleotides: TGTGCCAGCAGCCTAAGCGGGGGGGCCTGGAATGAGCAGTTCTTC.

This rearrangement joins TRBV27 to TRBJ2-1, with D maybe TRBD2 (6 bases). The CDR3 extends over 16 amino acids. V was pared by 6 bases and J by 0 bases, with 15 bases between. CDR1 is MNHEY, CDR2 SMNVEV, per germline (reference sequence). The DNA for the CDR3 is TGTGCCAGCAGCTGGAATCTAGCGCGCTCCTACAATGAGCAGTTCTTC. It translates to CASSWNLARSYNEQFF.